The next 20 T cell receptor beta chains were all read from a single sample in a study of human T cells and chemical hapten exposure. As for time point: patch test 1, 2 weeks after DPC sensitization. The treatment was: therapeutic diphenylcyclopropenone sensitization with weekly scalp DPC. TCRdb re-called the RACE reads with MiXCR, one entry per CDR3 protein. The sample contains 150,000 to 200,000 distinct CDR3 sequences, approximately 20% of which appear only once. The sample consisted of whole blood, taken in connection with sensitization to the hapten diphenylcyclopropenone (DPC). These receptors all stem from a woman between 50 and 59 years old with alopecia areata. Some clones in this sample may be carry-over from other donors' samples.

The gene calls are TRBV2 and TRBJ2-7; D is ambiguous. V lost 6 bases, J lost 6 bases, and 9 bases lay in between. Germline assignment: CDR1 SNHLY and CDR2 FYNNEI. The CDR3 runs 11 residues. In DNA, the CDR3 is TGTGCCAGCAGATCAGGAGTCGAGCAGTACTTC. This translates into CASRSGVEQYF.

The CDR3 bases are TGCGCCAGCAGCCCTGGACTAGCGGGAGACCCCAGCACAGATACGCAGTATTTT. Translating it yields CASSPGLAGDPSTDTQYF. V and J are TRBV5-1 and TRBJ2-3; TRBD2 agrees at 13 bases. The trim removed 4 bases at V and 0 bases at J, leaving 8 bases unmatched. The length of the CDR3 is 18 residues. CDR1 is SGHRS, CDR2 YFSETQ, per germline.

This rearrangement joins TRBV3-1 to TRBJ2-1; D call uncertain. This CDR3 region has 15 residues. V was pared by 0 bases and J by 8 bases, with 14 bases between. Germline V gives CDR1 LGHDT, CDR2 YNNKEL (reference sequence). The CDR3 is CASSQDSRFAYEQFF. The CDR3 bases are TGTGCCAGCAGCCAAGATTCCCGATTTGCGTATGAGCAGTTCTTC.

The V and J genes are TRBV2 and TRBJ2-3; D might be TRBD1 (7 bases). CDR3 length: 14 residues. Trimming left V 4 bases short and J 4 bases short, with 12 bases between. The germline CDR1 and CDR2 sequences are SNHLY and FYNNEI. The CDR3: CASSGPGGPDTQYF. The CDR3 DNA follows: TGTGCCAGCAGTGGGCCAGGGGGGCCAGATACGCAGTATTTT.

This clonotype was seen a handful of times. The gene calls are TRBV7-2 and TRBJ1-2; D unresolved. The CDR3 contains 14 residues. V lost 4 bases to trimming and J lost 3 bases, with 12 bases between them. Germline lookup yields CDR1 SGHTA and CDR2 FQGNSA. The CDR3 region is CASSSRFGDYGYTF. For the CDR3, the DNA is TGTGCCAGCAGCTCTAGGTTCGGCGACTATGGCTACACCTTC.

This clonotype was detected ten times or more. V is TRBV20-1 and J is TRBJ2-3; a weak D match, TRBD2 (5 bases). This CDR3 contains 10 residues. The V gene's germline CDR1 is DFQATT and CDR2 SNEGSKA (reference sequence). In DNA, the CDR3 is TGCAGGGGGAGTGGAGATACGCAGTATTTT. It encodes CRGSGDTQYF.

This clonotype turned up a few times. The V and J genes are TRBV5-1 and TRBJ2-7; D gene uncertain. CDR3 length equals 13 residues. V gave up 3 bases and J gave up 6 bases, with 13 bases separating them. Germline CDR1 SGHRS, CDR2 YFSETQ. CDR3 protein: CASSSGVPGEQYF. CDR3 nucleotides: TGCGCCAGCAGCTCGGGCGTCCCTGGCGAGCAGTACTTC.

This chain's CDR3 is CASSEYQGDNSPLHF. In DNA form, the CDR3 reads TGTGCCAGCAGTGAATACCAGGGGGACAATTCACCCCTCCACTTT. The rearrangement links TRBV25-1 to TRBJ1-6; TRBD1 matches at 7 bases. The CDR3 is made up of 15 amino acids. CDR1 is MGHDK, CDR2 SYGVNS, per germline. Germline trimming cut 0 bases from V and 7 bases from J; bases unmatched to any gene: 3.

Here the CDR3 reads CATKTELVAFF. As DNA, the CDR3 is TGTGCCACTAAGACCGAGCTGGTAGCTTTCTTT. V and J are TRBV6-1 and TRBJ1-1; the D is unclear. The CDR3 totals 11 residues. Germline values: CDR1 MNHNS, CDR2 SASEGT. With 10 bases removed from V and 10 bases from J, the gap between germline ends came to 16 bases.

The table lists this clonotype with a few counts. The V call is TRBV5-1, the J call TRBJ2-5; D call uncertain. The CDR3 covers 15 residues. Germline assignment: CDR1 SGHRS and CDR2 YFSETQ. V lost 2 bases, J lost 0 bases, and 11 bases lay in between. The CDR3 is CASSFRVPNQETQYF. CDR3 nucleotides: TGCGCCAGCAGCTTCCGCGTTCCCAACCAAGAGACCCAGTACTTC.

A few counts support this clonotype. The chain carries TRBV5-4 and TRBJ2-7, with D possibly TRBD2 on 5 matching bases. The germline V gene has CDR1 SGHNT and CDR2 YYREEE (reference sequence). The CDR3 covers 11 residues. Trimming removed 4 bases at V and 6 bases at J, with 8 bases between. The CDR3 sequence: CASSGEREQYF. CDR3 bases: TGTGCCAGCAGCGGGGAGCGCGAGCAGTACTTC.

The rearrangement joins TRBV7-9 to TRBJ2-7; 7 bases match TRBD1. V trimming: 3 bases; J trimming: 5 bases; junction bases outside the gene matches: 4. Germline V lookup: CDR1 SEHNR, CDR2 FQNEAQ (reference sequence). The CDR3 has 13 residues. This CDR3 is CASSFPTGDEQYF. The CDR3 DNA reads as TGTGCCAGCAGCTTCCCCACAGGGGACGAGCAGTACTTC.

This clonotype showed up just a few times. CDR3 nucleotides: TGTGCCAGCAGTTTCCGCCTTTTCGGGGATTCATCTGAAGCTTTCTTT. Amino acids: CASSFRLFGDSSEAFF. The V gene is TRBV6-5, the J gene TRBJ1-1; D not resolved. Germline V gene sequence: CDR1 MNHEY, CDR2 SVGAGI. With 4 bases removed from V and 6 bases from J, the gap between germline ends came to 21 bases. The CDR3 contains 16 residues.

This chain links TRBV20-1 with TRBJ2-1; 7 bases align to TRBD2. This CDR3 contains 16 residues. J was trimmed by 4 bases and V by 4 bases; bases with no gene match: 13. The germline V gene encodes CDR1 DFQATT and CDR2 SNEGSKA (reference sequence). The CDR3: CSAMSVLAAKYNEQFF. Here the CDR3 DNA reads TGCAGTGCTATGAGTGTGCTAGCGGCTAAATACAATGAGCAGTTCTTC.

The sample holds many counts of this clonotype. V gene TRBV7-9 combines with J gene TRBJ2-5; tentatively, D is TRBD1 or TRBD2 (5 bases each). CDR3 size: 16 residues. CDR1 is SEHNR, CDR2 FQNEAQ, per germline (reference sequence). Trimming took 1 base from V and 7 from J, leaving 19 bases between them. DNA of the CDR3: TGTGCCAGCAGCTTAGTCCCGGGGCGAGGTGGCGGGACCCAGTACTTC. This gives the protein CASSLVPGRGGGTQYF.

The CDR3 DNA follows: TGCAGCGTTTTTCGGGGGACAGGGACCGTAGAGACCCAGTACTTC. It encodes CSVFRGTGTVETQYF. The gene calls are TRBV29-1 and TRBJ2-5; 9 bases align to TRBD1. The germline CDR1 and CDR2 sequences are SQVTM and ANQGSEA. The CDR3 covers 15 residues. V was clipped by 5 bases and J by 4 bases; unmatched bases: 11. Supplemented by reference TRBV29-1 and TRBJ2-5, the full variable domain reads SAVISQKPSRDICQRGTSLTIQCQVDSQVTMMFWYRQQPGQSLTLIATANQGSEATYESGFVIDKFPISRPNLTFSTLTVSNMSPEDSSIYLCSVFRGTGTVETQYFGPGTRLLVL.

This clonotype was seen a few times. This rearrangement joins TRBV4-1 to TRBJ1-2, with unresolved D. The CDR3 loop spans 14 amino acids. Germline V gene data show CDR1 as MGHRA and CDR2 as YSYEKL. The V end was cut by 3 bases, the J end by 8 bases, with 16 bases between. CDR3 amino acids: CASSQEPYVGGYTF. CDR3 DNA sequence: TGCGCCAGCAGCCAGGAACCCTACGTCGGGGGCTACACCTTC.

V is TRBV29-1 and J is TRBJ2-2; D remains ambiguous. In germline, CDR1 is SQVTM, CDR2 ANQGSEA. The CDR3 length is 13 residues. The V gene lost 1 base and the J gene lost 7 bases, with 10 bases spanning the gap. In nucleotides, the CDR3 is TGCAGCGTTGAAGTGGTAGCAGGCGGGGAGCTGTTTTTT. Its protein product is CSVEVVAGGELFF.

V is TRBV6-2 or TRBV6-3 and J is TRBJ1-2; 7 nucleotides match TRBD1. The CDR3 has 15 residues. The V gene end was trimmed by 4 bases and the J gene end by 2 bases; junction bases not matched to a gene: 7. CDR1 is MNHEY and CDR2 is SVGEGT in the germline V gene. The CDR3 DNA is TGTGCCAGCAGTTCTGCAGACAGGGACAACTATGGCTACACCTTC. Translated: CASSSADRDNYGYTF.

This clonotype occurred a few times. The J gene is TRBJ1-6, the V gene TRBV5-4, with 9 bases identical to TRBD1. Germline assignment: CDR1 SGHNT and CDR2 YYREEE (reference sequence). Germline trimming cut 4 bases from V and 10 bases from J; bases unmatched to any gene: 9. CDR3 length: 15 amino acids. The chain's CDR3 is CASSRETGGSSPLHF. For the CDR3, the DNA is TGTGCCAGCAGCCGAGAGACAGGGGGATCATCACCCCTCCACTTT. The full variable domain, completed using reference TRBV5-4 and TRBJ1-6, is ETGVTQSPTHLIKTRGQQVTLRCSSQSGHNTVSWYQQALGQGPQFIFQYYREEENGRGNFPPRFSGLQFPNYSSELNVNALELDDSALYLCASSRETGGSSPLHFGNGTRLTVT.